The rows below give T cell receptor beta chains drawn from one sample of a study of cytomegalovirus exposure and HLA in healthy donors. TCRdb keeps only in-frame clones here, not all; method: immunoSEQ multiplex PCR. Of about 190,000 clones in the sample, around 75% are singletons; the top ten hold roughly 6.7%. What was sequenced was PBMCs. These receptor sequences come from a man between 40 and 49 years old in good health and CMV-seropositive. Both conserved end residues are part of each CDR3. The D gene is left open where the match is weak. Expanded clones are given a class, and other clones once, few, many or no size at all.

D: .; V: TRBV5-1; J: TRBJ1-3; size: once; DNA: TGCGCCAGCAGCTTGGTCAGGAACTCTGGAAACACCATATATTTT; CDR3: CASSLVRNSGNTIYF
D: .; V: TRBV6-6; J: TRBJ1-1; size: .; DNA: TGTGCCAGCCTTCGGGGGGACACTGAAGCTTTCTTT; CDR3: CASLRGDTEAFF
D: .; V: TRBV9; J: TRBJ2-6; size: .; DNA: TGTGCCAGCAGCGTCGGGACTGCCACTGGGGCCAACGTCCTGACTTTC; CDR3: CASSVGTATGANVLTF
D: TRBD1; V: TRBV7-2; J: TRBJ1-3; size: .; DNA: TGTGCCAGCAGCTTAAGGACAGGCGGTGGAAACACCATATATTTT; CDR3: CASSLRTGGGNTIYF
D: .; V: TRBV7-9; J: TRBJ1-2; size: .; DNA: TGTGCCAGCAGCTTCTCCGGGCAGGGCCCTAACTATGGCTACACCTTC; CDR3: CASSFSGQGPNYGYTF
D: TRBD2; V: TRBV5-4; J: TRBJ2-7; size: .; DNA: TGTGCCAGCAGCCGTAGCGGGGGGATCTACGAGCAGTACTTC; CDR3: CASSRSGGIYEQYF
D: .; V: TRBV10-1; J: TRBJ2-3; size: .; DNA: TGCGCCAGCACCGAGTCAGGGGTCCCGGGCACAGATACGCAGTATTTT; CDR3: CASTESGVPGTDTQYF
D: TRBD2; V: TRBV27; J: TRBJ2-7; size: .; DNA: TGTGCCAGCAGGCGCAGCGGGGTTCAGTCCTACGAGCAGTACTTC; CDR3: CASRRSGVQSYEQYF
D: .; V: TRBV4-3; J: TRBJ2-7; size: .; DNA: TGCGCCAGCAGCCAAGATTTCTCTGCGGCTTACGAGCAGTACTTC; CDR3: CASSQDFSAAYEQYF
D: .; V: TRBV5-6; J: TRBJ2-5; size: .; DNA: TGTGCCAGCAGCTTGTTGGCGGCCAGGAGGGAGACCCAGTACTTC; CDR3: CASSLLAARRETQYF
D: TRBD2; V: TRBV7-2; J: TRBJ2-7; size: few; DNA: TGTGCCAGCAGCTTAGCGGGGGGGTCCTACGAGCAGTACTTC; CDR3: CASSLAGGSYEQYF
D: .; V: TRBV5-6; J: TRBJ1-1; size: .; DNA: TGTGCCAGCAGTTTCAGGGATACTGAAGCTTTCTTT; CDR3: CASSFRDTEAFF
D: .; V: TRBV5-1; J: TRBJ2-3; size: .; DNA: TGCGCCAGCAGCTTGGGGGGGGATAGGACAGATACGCAGTATTTT; CDR3: CASSLGGDRTDTQYF
D: TRBD2; V: TRBV5-6; J: TRBJ2-7; size: .; DNA: TGTGCCAGCAGCTTCTCGTTACTAGCGGGGGGGTACGAGCAGTACTTC; CDR3: CASSFSLLAGGYEQYF
D: .; V: TRBV18; J: TRBJ1-3; size: .; DNA: TGTGCCAGCTCACCAAGACCGGAGGGTGGAAACACCATATATTTT; CDR3: CASSPRPEGGNTIYF
D: TRBD1; V: TRBV6-5; J: TRBJ1-2; size: once; DNA: TGTGCCAGCAGTTCCGACAGGGGGAGGGTGTATGGCTACACCTTC; CDR3: CASSSDRGRVYGYTF
D: TRBD1; V: TRBV5-8; J: TRBJ2-5; size: few; DNA: TGTGCCAGCAGCTTGTATGACAGGGGGCGGGAAGAGACCCAGTACTTC; CDR3: CASSLYDRGREETQYF
D: .; V: TRBV30; J: TRBJ2-7; size: once; DNA: TGTGCCTGTTCCCTCGGGTTGTACGAGCAGTACTTC; CDR3: CACSLGLYEQYF
D: TRBD2; V: TRBV7-9; J: TRBJ2-5; size: .; DNA: TGTGCCAGCAGCCAAACAGCGGGACTAGCCGTCGAGACCCAGTACTTC; CDR3: CASSQTAGLAVETQYF
D: TRBD1; V: TRBV11-2; J: TRBJ2-7; size: .; DNA: TGTGCCAGCAGCTCCTCCGGGACAGGGGGTTACGAGCAGTACTTC; CDR3: CASSSSGTGGYEQYF
D: .; V: TRBV9; J: TRBJ1-2; size: .; DNA: TGTGCCAGCAGCGGAAAACAGGCCTTTCGAGGCTACACCTTC; CDR3: CASSGKQAFRGYTF
D: .; V: TRBV2; J: TRBJ1-6; size: .; DNA: TGTGCCAGCAGGAAGACAGTCGCCAGGGATAATTCACCCCTCCACTTT; CDR3: CASRKTVARDNSPLHF
D: TRBD1; V: TRBV7-9; J: TRBJ2-1; size: few; DNA: TGTGCCAGCAGGGATGGACAGGGCACCTACAATGAGCAGTTCTTC; CDR3: CASRDGQGTYNEQFF
D: TRBD2; V: TRBV7-9; J: TRBJ2-7; size: .; DNA: TGTGCCAGCAGCTTAACACTAGCGGGAGCCTACGAGCAGTACTTC; CDR3: CASSLTLAGAYEQYF
D: .; V: TRBV4-3; J: TRBJ2-7; size: .; DNA: TGCGCCAGCAGCCAGGGTCTGTATGGCGGGGACTCCTACGAGCAGTACTTC; CDR3: CASSQGLYGGDSYEQYF
D: .; V: TRBV7-2; J: TRBJ1-2; size: .; DNA: TGTGCCAGCAGAGGGGGTTACTATGGCTACACCTTC; CDR3: CASRGGYYGYTF
D: TRBD2; V: TRBV27; J: TRBJ2-7; size: .; DNA: TGTGCCAGCAGTTCGCCGGCGGGGGGAACCTACGAGCAGTACTTC; CDR3: CASSSPAGGTYEQYF
D: TRBD1; V: TRBV5-4; J: TRBJ2-5; size: .; DNA: TGTGCCAGCAGCCGCCCCGGGACAGAAAAAGAGACCCAGTACTTC; CDR3: CASSRPGTEKETQYF
D: TRBD1; V: TRBV30; J: TRBJ1-1; size: .; DNA: TGTGCCTGGACCGGAGACAGGGGACGGAAAGCTTTCTTT; CDR3: CAWTGDRGRKAFF
D: TRBD1; V: TRBV4-3; J: TRBJ2-7; size: .; DNA: TGCGCCAGCAGCCAAGATGTCGGGACAGGGACCTACGAGCAGTACTTC; CDR3: CASSQDVGTGTYEQYF
D: .; V: TRBV27; J: TRBJ2-7; size: .; DNA: TGTGCCAGCAGTCCTCCAGACAGGTCCTACGAGCAGTACTTC; CDR3: CASSPPDRSYEQYF
D: TRBD1; V: TRBV6-1; J: TRBJ1-1; size: few; DNA: TGTGCCAGCAGTCCGACAGGGATCCTTGAAGCTTTCTTT; CDR3: CASSPTGILEAFF
D: .; V: TRBV29-1; J: TRBJ1-3; size: once; DNA: TGCAGCGTTGACAGGGGTGGAAACACCATATATTTT; CDR3: CSVDRGGNTIYF
D: .; V: TRBV7-7; J: TRBJ2-7; size: few; DNA: TGTGCTAGCAGCGGCGCGGGTTACGAGCAGTACTTC; CDR3: CASSGAGYEQYF
D: .; V: TRBV6-6; J: TRBJ1-5; size: .; DNA: TGTGCCAGCAGTTACGGGACACAACTCAATCAGCCCCAGCATTTT; CDR3: CASSYGTQLNQPQHF
D: TRBD1; V: TRBV7-2; J: TRBJ1-1; size: once; DNA: TGTGCCAGCAGCTATTCAGGGGGGTCGGGCACTGAAGCTTTCTTT; CDR3: CASSYSGGSGTEAFF
D: TRBD1; V: TRBV15; J: TRBJ1-3; size: .; DNA: TGTGCCACCAGCAGGGGGACAGCCTCTGGAAACACCATATATTTT; CDR3: CATSRGTASGNTIYF
D: .; V: TRBV7-9; J: TRBJ1-2; size: .; DNA: TGTTCCAGCAGTGGAGCTAACTATGGCTACACCTTC; CDR3: CSSSGANYGYTF
D: .; V: TRBV21-1; J: TRBJ2-7; size: .; DNA: TGTGCCAGCAGCAAAAGAGCGGGAACATACTACGAGCAGTACTTC; CDR3: CASSKRAGTYYEQYF
D: .; V: TRBV10-1; J: TRBJ1-1; size: .; DNA: TGCGCCAGCATTCCCGGGGGTGGGGAATTCACTGAAGCTTTCTTT; CDR3: CASIPGGGEFTEAFF
D: .; V: TRBV7-2; J: TRBJ1-3; size: few; DNA: TGTGCCAGCAGCTTAGCGGGTCAGGGACATTCGGGAAACACCATATATTTT; CDR3: CASSLAGQGHSGNTIYF
D: .; V: TRBV4-2; J: TRBJ1-3; size: .; DNA: TGTGCCAGCAGCCAAGAACGCAGGGATGGAAACACCATATATTTT; CDR3: CASSQERRDGNTIYF
D: .; V: TRBV5-1; J: TRBJ2-5; size: .; DNA: TGCGCCAGCAGCTTGGTGGCAGGGTTGTCCCAAGAGACCCAGTACTTC; CDR3: CASSLVAGLSQETQYF
D: TRBD2; V: TRBV6-5; J: TRBJ2-3; size: .; DNA: TGTGCCAGCAGTTTTAGCGGGGGGACTAGCACAGATACGCAGTATTTT; CDR3: CASSFSGGTSTDTQYF
D: TRBD1; V: TRBV4-3; J: TRBJ1-4; size: .; DNA: TGCGCCAGCAGCCAGAGAGGCCGGGACAGGGAAGGAACTAATGAAAAACTGTTTTTT; CDR3: CASSQRGRDREGTNEKLFF
D: TRBD1; V: TRBV5-6; J: TRBJ2-7; size: .; DNA: TGTGCCAGCAGTCGCCCCGAGGGACAGGCCGTCTACGAGCAGTACTTC; CDR3: CASSRPEGQAVYEQYF
D: .; V: TRBV9; J: TRBJ1-2; size: .; DNA: TGTGCCAGCAGCGTGAACGCGGGGGGTGTCTATGGCTACACCTTC; CDR3: CASSVNAGGVYGYTF
D: TRBD1; V: TRBV9; J: TRBJ1-3; size: .; DNA: TGTGCCAGCAGCGTGCTGACAGGGTCAGGAAACACCATATATTTT; CDR3: CASSVLTGSGNTIYF